Presented here are 32 T cell receptor beta chains from one specimen sequenced in a study of T cell responses to AZD1222 COVID-19 vaccine. Data came from immunoSEQ multiplex PCR; TCRdb stores just in-frame clones and leaves some out. This sample has roughly 51,000 clones; more than 80% occur once, and the top ten carry more than 12%. The starting material was peripheral blood, obtained 28 days after the second AZD1222 dose. The source of these receptors is an adult who received the AZD1222 COVID-19 vaccine.

The chain combines TRBV7-9 with TRBJ1-2; D gene unclear. Germline assignment: CDR1 SEHNR and CDR2 FQNEAQ (reference sequence). The CDR3 totals 14 residues. Trimming shortened V by 5 bases and J by 0 bases, and 10 bases separated the two germline ends. CDR3 sequence reads: CASSRSEANYGYTF. CDR3 nucleotide sequence: TGTGCCAGCAGCCGGAGTGAAGCTAACTATGGCTACACCTTC.

This clone was seen a few times. The chain is built from TRBV28 and TRBJ1-2; D not resolved. Germline CDR1 reads MDHEN; CDR2 reads SYDVKM. CDR3 length equals 12 residues. Trimming removed 7 bases from V and 0 bases from J, with 6 bases in between. CDR3 region: CASTQSNYGYTF. The CDR3 bases are TGTGCCAGCACCCAATCTAACTATGGCTACACCTTC.

The chain couples TRBV24-1 to TRBJ2-3, with TRBD2 matching 11 bases. Germline V gene data show CDR1 as KGHDR and CDR2 as SFDVKD. CDR3 length: 16 amino acids. J was trimmed by 0 bases and V by 4 bases; bases with no gene match: 2. This CDR3 reads CATSDRTSGSTDTQYF. For the CDR3, the DNA is TGTGCCACCAGTGACAGGACTAGCGGGAGCACAGATACGCAGTATTTT.

The rearrangement uses TRBV18 and TRBJ1-2, with no clear D. Deletions cut 4 bases from V and 0 bases from J, with 12 bases between. This CDR3 contains 15 residues. The germline gives CDR1 KGHSH, CDR2 LQKENI. The CDR3 region has the DNA TGTGCCAGCTCACTGGGCTCGGCAGCTAACTATGGCTACACCTTC. This encodes CASSLGSAANYGYTF.

The chain is built from TRBV16 and TRBJ1-4; the D is unclear. The CDR3 totals 15 residues. V was shortened by 1 base and J by 3 bases, with 9 bases between the two germline ends. Germline CDR1 KGHSY, CDR2 FQNENV. The CDR3: CASSQYSRSNEKLFF. In nucleotides, the CDR3 is TGTGCCAGCAGCCAATACTCAAGATCTAATGAAAAACTGTTTTTT.

The chain employs TRBV7-2 and TRBJ2-4; D may be TRBD1 or TRBD2 (5 bases each). The V end was cut by 1 base, the J end by 0 bases, with 10 bases between. Germline loops: CDR1 SGHTA, CDR2 FQGNSA. The CDR3 is made up of 16 amino acids. The chain's CDR3 is CASSLVGGPAKNIQYF. The CDR3 region has the DNA TGTGCCAGCAGCTTAGTTGGGGGTCCAGCCAAAAACATTCAGTACTTC.

The chain links TRBV7-9 to TRBJ2-3; D gene uncertain. Germline loops: CDR1 SEHNR, CDR2 FQNEAQ (reference sequence). V gave up 5 bases and J gave up 0 bases, with 3 bases separating them. This CDR3 contains 12 residues. CDR3 DNA: TGTGCCAGCAGCCGAAGCACAGATACGCAGTATTTT. Protein product: CASSRSTDTQYF.

The chain recombines TRBV7-2 with TRBJ2-7; D uncertain. V lost 5 bases to trimming and J lost 5 bases, with 13 bases between them. Germline loops: CDR1 SGHTA, CDR2 FQGNSA. The CDR3 is made up of 13 amino acids. The CDR3 DNA reads as TGTGCCAGCAGCCCCCAGGTATCCCACGAGCAGTACTTC. Amino acids: CASSPQVSHEQYF. The full variable domain, its missing parts supplied by reference TRBV7-2 and TRBJ2-7, is GAGVSQSPSNKVTEKGKDVELRCDPISGHTALYWYRQSLGQGLEFLIYFQGNSAPDKSGLPSDRFSAERTGGSVSTLTIQRTQQEDSAVYLCASSPQVSHEQYFGPGTRLTVT.

This chain connects TRBV2 to TRBJ2-3, with D tentatively TRBD2 (6 bases). This CDR3 contains 13 residues. Germline-derived CDR1 and CDR2 are SNHLY and FYNNEI. Trimming stripped 7 bases from V and 2 bases from J, with 10 bases between. The CDR3 DNA sequence: TGTGCCAGCAAACGGGACTCCACAGATACGCAGTATTTT. Residues: CASKRDSTDTQYF.

V is TRBV7-2 and J is TRBJ1-2, with 9 nucleotides matching TRBD1. The CDR3 has 14 amino acids. Germline CDR1 reads SGHTA; CDR2 reads FQGNSA. V shed 3 bases, J shed 12 bases, and the junction held 11 bases outside the gene matches. The CDR3 DNA reads as TGTGCCAGCAGCTTGGATCGGGACAGGGAAATTGACACCTTC. This gives the protein CASSLDRDREIDTF.

This sequence joins TRBV19 and TRBJ1-1, with D perhaps matching TRBD1 (5 bases). CDR1 and CDR2 (germline): LNHDA, SQIVND (reference sequence). The CDR3 sequence is 16 residues long. Trimming took off 8 bases at V and 2 bases at J, with 21 bases between the two ends. The CDR3 bases are TGTGCCAGTGTAGATCGTCCGGGACGGCTAAACACTGAAGCTTTCTTT. This translates into CASVDRPGRLNTEAFF.

The table lists this clone with a few counts. This chain joins TRBV24-1 and TRBJ1-1; 9 positions agree with TRBD1. Germline V CDR1 and CDR2: KGHDR, SFDVKD. V trimming: 3 bases; J trimming: 8 bases; junction bases outside the gene matches: 9. CDR3 length equals 15 residues. This chain's CDR3 is CATSDLTGGRPEAFF. The CDR3 bases are TGTGCCACCAGTGATCTGACAGGGGGTAGACCCGAAGCTTTCTTT.

This sequence joins TRBV2 and TRBJ1-3; 8 bases align to TRBD1. This CDR3 is 15 amino acids long. CDR1 and CDR2 from the germline V gene are SNHLY and FYNNEI. J was trimmed by 3 bases and V by 5 bases; bases with no gene match: 6. The DNA of the CDR3 is TGTGCCAGCAGTCAGGCAGGGGGCGGTGGAAACACCATATATTTT. As protein: CASSQAGGGGNTIYF.

The chain has TRBV29-1 and TRBJ2-4; TRBD2 aligns across 11 bases. This CDR3 contains 16 residues. The V segment lost 3 bases and the J segment 3 bases; nucleotides outside the gene matches: 7. Germline lookup yields CDR1 SQVTM and CDR2 ANQGSEA. CDR3 sequence: CSVEGGTSGYKNIQYF. For the CDR3, the DNA is TGCAGCGTTGAGGGAGGGACTAGCGGTTACAAAAACATTCAGTACTTC. Using reference TRBV29-1 and TRBJ2-4 for the parts outside the CDR3, the full variable domain is SAVISQKPSRDICQRGTSLTIQCQVDSQVTMMFWYRQQPGQSLTLIATANQGSEATYESGFVIDKFPISRPNLTFSTLTVSNMSPEDSSIYLCSVEGGTSGYKNIQYFGAGTRLSVL.

This chain joins TRBV10-3 and TRBJ2-1; tentatively, D is TRBD2 (6 bases). The germline V gene has CDR1 ENHRY and CDR2 SYGVKD. The ends were cut back, 6 bases at V and 0 bases at J, with 15 bases in the middle. The CDR3 is made up of 16 amino acids. Written as DNA, the CDR3 is TGTGCCATCAGCCGGGACTCCTTGAGCTCCTACAATGAGCAGTTCTTC. As protein: CAISRDSLSSYNEQFF.

The chain uses TRBV6-5 and TRBJ2-3; D ambiguous. Trimming took off 6 bases at V and 6 bases at J, with 7 bases between the two ends. CDR3 length equals 11 residues. Germline assignment: CDR1 MNHEY and CDR2 SVGAGI. Here the CDR3 reads CASSKGDTQYF. CDR3 in DNA: TGTGCCAGCAGCAAAGGCGATACGCAGTATTTT.

The chain carries TRBV6-5 and TRBJ2-7, with 7 bases fitting TRBD1. Germline V gives CDR1 MNHEY, CDR2 SVGAGI. The CDR3 contains 14 residues. V dropped 10 bases and J dropped 2; count of bases not matched to a gene: 11. The CDR3 spells CATAPGQPPYEQYF. The CDR3 bases are TGTGCCACCGCTCCGGGACAGCCACCCTACGAGCAGTACTTC.

The DNA for the CDR3 is TGTGCCTGGAGTGCTTTGGGGCATAGCAATCAGCCCCAGCATTTT. Protein sequence: CAWSALGHSNQPQHF. The chain links TRBV30 to TRBJ1-5; weak D call: TRBD1 (5 bases). The CDR3 totals 15 residues. The V end lost 1 base, the J end lost 0 bases, and 10 bases lay between the germline ends. Germline CDR1 and CDR2: GTSNPN and SVGIG (reference sequence).

V and J are TRBV11-2 and TRBJ1-4; tentatively, D is TRBD1 (6 bases). Germline CDR1 and CDR2: SGHAT and FQNNGV. This CDR3 spans 14 amino acids. With 1 base removed from V and 8 bases from J, the gap between germline ends came to 11 bases. CDR3 nucleotide sequence: TGTGCCAGCAGCTTAGCGGGGGCGGCGGAAAAACTGTTTTTT. Its protein is CASSLAGAAEKLFF.

The rearrangement links TRBV11-3 to TRBJ1-1; 11 nucleotides agree with TRBD1. V dropped 1 base and J dropped 6; count of bases not matched to a gene: 10. Germline V gene lookup returns CDR1 SGHNT and CDR2 YENEEA. The CDR3 has 17 amino acids. DNA for the CDR3: TGTGCCAGCAGCTTAGCACCGACCGGGACAGGGGGGTCTGAAGCTTTCTTT. Translating it yields CASSLAPTGTGGSEAFF.

This clone was recorded once. The DNA for the CDR3 is TGTGCCAGCAGCCAAGAAGGGACAGGCTATCAGCCCCAGCATTTT. This gives the protein CASSQEGTGYQPQHF. This chain uses TRBV4-2 with TRBJ1-5; 8 nucleotides agree with TRBD1. The length of the CDR3 is 15 residues. Unmatched junction bases numbered 3, after V lost 0 bases and J lost 5 bases. Germline V gene data show CDR1 as LGHNA and CDR2 as YNFKEQ.

The chain carries TRBV5-5 and TRBJ2-3; 11 nucleotides agree with TRBD2. J lost 2 bases, V lost 4 bases, and 9 bases had no gene match. The CDR3 spans 17 residues. Germline V gene data show CDR1 as SGHKS and CDR2 as YYEKEE (reference sequence). CDR3 residues: CASSPPGTSGSTDTQYF. The CDR3 DNA reads as TGTGCCAGCAGCCCCCCCGGGACTAGCGGATCCACAGATACGCAGTATTTT.

The chain employs TRBV19 and TRBJ1-5; weak D call: TRBD1 (5 bases). V was pared by 6 bases and J by 4 bases, with 7 bases between. Germline loops: CDR1 LNHDA, CDR2 SQIVND (reference sequence). The CDR3 covers 12 residues. CDR3 DNA: TGTGCCAGTAGAAAGGGGAATCAGCCCCAGCATTTT. Protein sequence: CASRKGNQPQHF. The whole variable domain, remainder taken from reference TRBV19 and TRBJ1-5, is DGGITQSPKYLFRKEGQNVTLSCEQNLNHDAMYWYRQDPGQGLRLIYYSQIVNDFQKGDIAEGYSVSREKKESFPLTVTSAQKNPTAFYLCASRKGNQPQHFGDGTRLSIL.

The V gene is TRBV4-2, the J gene TRBJ1-1; 9 bases fit TRBD1. The CDR3 is 15 amino acids. The V gene end was trimmed by 4 bases and the J gene end by 3 bases; junction bases not matched to a gene: 6. Germline lookup yields CDR1 LGHNA and CDR2 YNFKEQ. Here the CDR3 reads CASSRRTGADTEAFF. In DNA, the CDR3 is TGTGCCAGCAGCCGAAGGACAGGGGCTGACACTGAAGCTTTCTTT.

This rearrangement joins TRBV6-1 to TRBJ2-2; 10 bases match TRBD2. The junction had 5 bases not matched to a gene; V was cut back by 3 bases and J by 4 bases. The CDR3 has 16 amino acids. Germline V gene data show CDR1 as MNHNS and CDR2 as SASEGT. CDR3 protein: CASSDLAGVGTGELFF. The DNA of the CDR3 is TGTGCCAGCAGTGATCTAGCGGGAGTTGGCACCGGGGAGCTGTTTTTT.

The rearrangement links TRBV5-1 to TRBJ2-5; TRBD1 aligns across 9 bases. Trimming cost V 7 bases and J 6 bases; bases outside gene matches: 10. There are 14 residues in the CDR3. From germline, CDR1 is SGHRS and CDR2 YFSETQ. The CDR3: CASGPGTGKQTQYF. As DNA, the CDR3 is TGCGCCAGCGGCCCCGGGACAGGGAAGCAGACCCAGTACTTC.

V usage is TRBV15 and J usage is TRBJ2-7; no clear D. Germline CDR1 reads LNHNV; CDR2 reads YYDKDF (reference sequence). Trimming cost V 0 bases and J 3 bases, with 9 bases left between them. CDR3 length: 14 residues. CDR3 nucleotide sequence: TGTGCCACCAGCAGAGACCGAGCTAACTACGAGCAGTACTTC. Amino acid sequence: CATSRDRANYEQYF.

The chain has TRBV12-3 or TRBV12-4 and TRBJ1-6; D is undetermined. The CDR3 is 13 amino acids. V lost 5 bases, J lost 7 bases, and 9 bases lay in between. The CDR3: CASSPSVNSPLHF. The CDR3 DNA follows: TGTGCCAGCAGTCCCTCAGTGAATTCACCCCTCCACTTT.

This chain connects TRBV27 to TRBJ1-2; D unclear. Trimming cost V 5 bases and J 4 bases, with 11 bases left between them. The CDR3 spans 13 residues. CDR1 and CDR2 from the germline V gene are MNHEY and SMNVEV (reference sequence). CDR3 in amino acids: CASSEGGFYGYTF. The CDR3 DNA reads as TGTGCCAGCAGTGAGGGAGGTTTCTATGGCTACACCTTC.

The V gene is TRBV9, the J gene TRBJ1-2; the D is unclear. V lost 3 bases and J 4 bases, leaving 10 bases between the germline ends. The CDR3 runs to 13 residues. Germline-derived CDR1 and CDR2 are SGDLS and YYNGEE. The CDR3, as DNA: TGTGCCAGCAGCGCGACGGGATCCTATGGCTACACCTTC. Its protein is CASSATGSYGYTF.

The gene calls are TRBV3-1 (or the pseudogene TRBV3-2) and TRBJ2-3, with D unclear. This CDR3 region has 16 residues. Germline V CDR1 and CDR2: LGHDT, YNNKEL (reference sequence). Trimming cost V 3 bases and J 2 bases, with 15 bases left between them. CDR3 sequence reads: CASSQVKAPLTDTQYF. In DNA form, the CDR3 reads TGTGCCAGCAGCCAGGTAAAGGCTCCGCTCACAGATACGCAGTATTTT.

The chain has TRBV10-3 and TRBJ2-5, with 7 bases that match TRBD1. V lost 6 bases, J lost 5 bases, and 15 bases stayed unmatched. The CDR3 totals 16 residues. CDR1 and CDR2 (germline): ENHRY, SYGVKD. The CDR3 DNA reads TGTGCCATCAGCTCAATCATACAGGGGAAGCACGAGACCCAGTACTTC. Its translation is CAISSIIQGKHETQYF.